The next 29 T cell receptor beta chains were all read from a single sample in a study of blood T cell repertoires in COVID-19. This table comes from immunoSEQ multiplex PCR, and its TCRdb copy is limited to in-frame clones, with some not included. Of some 300,000 clones in the sample, 88% were seen once. Source material: peripheral blood. These receptors came from a woman in her twenties or thirties who had recovered from COVID-19.

The chain carries TRBV9 and TRBJ1-2, with 10 bases lining up with TRBD1. V dropped 4 bases and J dropped 0; count of bases not matched to a gene: 15. Germline-derived CDR1 and CDR2 are SGDLS and YYNGEE. CDR3 length: 19 residues. The CDR3 coding sequence is TGTGCCAGCAGCCTTACGGTTGGGACAGGGGTCTCCTCTAACTATGGCTACACCTTC. Residues: CASSLTVGTGVSSNYGYTF.

This clone was found once. This chain uses TRBV29-1 with TRBJ1-1, with 9 bases fitting TRBD1. The V gene's germline CDR1 is SQVTM and CDR2 ANQGSEA. The CDR3 extends over 14 amino acids. With V trimmed by 4 bases and J by 8 bases, 11 bases remained unmatched. This CDR3 reads CSVAGTGTFEEAFF. CDR3 sequence (DNA): TGCAGCGTTGCCGGGACAGGGACCTTCGAGGAAGCTTTCTTT.

In its sample, this clone was seen a few times. V and J are TRBV20-1 and TRBJ2-3; possible D gene TRBD2, 5 bases. The V gene lost 8 bases and the J gene lost 7 bases, with 13 bases spanning the gap. Germline assignment: CDR1 DFQATT and CDR2 SNEGSKA (reference sequence). There are 11 residues in the CDR3. The CDR3 DNA follows: TGCAGTCTCGCCGTCGGGAATACGCAGTATTTT. It specifies CSLAVGNTQYF.

The chain combines TRBV5-1 with TRBJ2-1, with 10 bases lining up with TRBD2. Per germline, CDR1 SGHRS and CDR2 YFSETQ. J lost 7 bases, V lost 7 bases, and 8 bases had no gene match. CDR3 length: 14 residues. CDR3 residues: CASEESGGENEQFF. In nucleotides, the CDR3 is TGCGCCAGCGAAGAAAGCGGGGGGGAGAATGAGCAGTTCTTC.

The rearrangement joins TRBV18 to TRBJ2-3; 9 bases are shared with TRBD1. The CDR3 extends over 15 amino acids. After removal of 3 bases from V and 3 bases from J, the junction contained 4 bases not matched to a gene. Looked up from germline, CDR1 is KGHSH and CDR2 is LQKENI. In DNA form, the CDR3 reads TGTGCCAGCTCACCCCCTGGGACAGGGACAGATACGCAGTATTTT. It is translated as CASSPPGTGTDTQYF.

The V gene is TRBV9, the J gene TRBJ1-6; D is ambiguous. This CDR3 spans 14 amino acids. The ends were cut back, 3 bases at V and 5 bases at J, with 9 bases in the middle. The V gene's germline CDR1 is SGDLS and CDR2 YYNGEE. The CDR3 is CASSAQGDNSPLHF. The CDR3 DNA follows: TGTGCCAGCAGCGCACAAGGAGATAATTCACCCCTCCACTTT.

The chain employs TRBV30 and TRBJ1-5; 11 bases line up with TRBD1. J was trimmed by 3 bases and V by 2 bases; bases with no gene match: 12. Germline loops: CDR1 GTSNPN, CDR2 SVGIG (reference sequence). CDR3 length equals 18 residues. The CDR3 DNA is TGTGCCTGGAGTCGGGACAGGGGGTCCCAAAGGCCCAATCAGCCCCAGCATTTT. It encodes CAWSRDRGSQRPNQPQHF.

The rearrangement uses TRBV9 and TRBJ1-3, with D uncertain. The CDR3 spans 17 residues. The germline V and J ends were trimmed by 0 bases and 3 bases, with 16 bases remaining between them. Germline lookup yields CDR1 SGDLS and CDR2 YYNGEE. CDR3: CASSVEYSPSYGNTIYF. CDR3 DNA: TGTGCCAGCAGCGTAGAATATAGTCCAAGCTATGGAAACACCATATATTTT.

The chain links TRBV5-1 to TRBJ1-1, with a tentative D call TRBD1 (5 bases). The germline V and J ends were trimmed by 0 bases and 5 bases, with 8 bases remaining between them. CDR1 SGHRS and CDR2 YFSETQ come from the germline V gene. The CDR3 runs 13 residues. The DNA for the CDR3 is TGCGCCAGCAGCTTGGTAAGGGGAACTGAAGCTTTCTTT. Protein sequence: CASSLVRGTEAFF.

This rearrangement joins TRBV5-6 to TRBJ2-3; 10 bases line up with TRBD2. CDR1 and CDR2 from the germline V gene are SGHDT and YYEEEE. The CDR3 spans 16 residues. Trimming removed 1 base from V and 2 bases from J; junction bases left unmatched: 4. The CDR3 loop reads CASSLQLAGNTDTQYF. As DNA, the CDR3 is TGTGCCAGCAGCTTGCAACTAGCGGGGAACACAGATACGCAGTATTTT.

Here the CDR3 DNA reads TGCAGTGCTAGTACCGGGACAGGGGTCCTGGAGACCCAGTACTTC. Amino acid sequence: CSASTGTGVLETQYF. The chain joins TRBV20-1 to TRBJ2-5; TRBD1 matches 10 bases. Losses at the gene ends were 3 bases for V and 5 bases for J; bases not matched to a gene: 9. The CDR3 extends over 15 amino acids. CDR1 and CDR2 from the germline V gene are DFQATT and SNEGSKA (reference sequence).

The chain couples TRBV1 to TRBJ2-1; the table's TRBD2 call for D was not verified on the DNA. TRBV1 represents a pseudogene. CDR3 size: 18 residues. This CDR3 reads CTSSHPSGSGPPYNEQFF. The CDR3 DNA reads TGCACCAGCAGCCATCCCAGTGGGAGCGGGCCACCCTACAATGAGCAGTTCTTC.

This sequence joins TRBV6-5 and TRBJ1-2, with D maybe TRBD1 (6 bases). Germline V CDR1 and CDR2: MNHEY, SVGAGI. The CDR3 spans 14 residues. V lost 4 bases and J lost 4, with 13 bases in between. CDR3 sequence (DNA): TGTGCCAGCAGTTTTTACAGGGAGGGCTATGGCTACACCTTC. Its translation is CASSFYREGYGYTF.

The chain employs TRBV2 and TRBJ1-1, with D perhaps TRBD1 (6 bases). In germline, CDR1 is SNHLY, CDR2 FYNNEI. The V and J ends lost 8 bases and 2 bases respectively, with 15 bases between them. This CDR3 is 14 amino acids long. The CDR3 DNA reads TGTGCCAGCGGCGGGAGGACAGACAACACTGAAGCTTTCTTT. This encodes CASGGRTDNTEAFF.

The rearrangement joins TRBV12-3 or TRBV12-4 to TRBJ2-1, with a possible D match to TRBD2 (5 bases). The CDR3 totals 13 residues. Trimming removed 2 bases from V and 7 bases from J, with 9 bases in between. CDR3 sequence reads: CASSLNPGNEQFF. DNA for the CDR3: TGTGCCAGCAGTTTAAACCCGGGGAATGAGCAGTTCTTC.

The chain joins TRBV11-3 to TRBJ2-3, with a tentative D call TRBD2 (7 bases). Between the trimmed V and J ends, which lost 4 bases and 4 bases, there was a span of 15 bases. This CDR3 spans 15 amino acids. CDR1 and CDR2 from the germline V gene are SGHNT and YENEEA. CDR3 DNA sequence: TGTGCCAGCAGCTCGGGGGGCAGGGACTCAGATACGCAGTATTTT. Protein: CASSSGGRDSDTQYF.

The rearrangement joins TRBV3-1 (or the pseudogene TRBV3-2) to TRBJ1-1; D gene ambiguous. Germline loops: CDR1 LGHDT, CDR2 YNNKEL (reference sequence). CDR3 size: 11 residues. Trimming took 0 bases from V and 11 from J, leaving 7 bases between them. CDR3 nucleotides: TGTGCCAGCAGCCAAGATTCTAGGGCTTTCTTT. It encodes CASSQDSRAFF.

The chain carries TRBV13 and TRBJ2-7, with 10 bases aligning to TRBD2. Germline-derived CDR1 and CDR2 are PRHDT and FYEKMQ (reference sequence). This CDR3 contains 16 residues. The trim removed 2 bases at V and 2 bases at J, leaving 6 bases unmatched. This CDR3 is CASSLLSGGAPYEQYF. The CDR3 bases are TGTGCCAGCAGCTTATTGAGCGGGGGGGCCCCCTACGAGCAGTACTTC.

This chain links TRBV5-1 with TRBJ2-7, with TRBD2 matching 10 bases. This CDR3 region has 14 residues. With V trimmed by 2 bases and J by 2 bases, 1 base remained unmatched. Germline V gene sequence: CDR1 SGHRS, CDR2 YFSETQ. The CDR3 spells CASSFTSGAYEQYF. DNA of the CDR3: TGCGCCAGCAGCTTCACTAGCGGGGCCTACGAGCAGTACTTC.

This clone appeared a few times. This chain connects TRBV27 to TRBJ2-2; 8 bases match TRBD2. The J segment lost 4 bases and the V segment lost 7 bases, leaving 8 bases of the junction unmatched. The CDR3 covers 15 residues. Germline V gives CDR1 MNHEY, CDR2 SMNVEV (reference sequence). CDR3 in amino acids: CASTLSGGPTGELFF. As DNA, the CDR3 is TGTGCCAGCACCTTAAGCGGGGGTCCCACCGGGGAGCTGTTTTTT.

The rearrangement uses TRBV3-1 (or the pseudogene TRBV3-2) and TRBJ2-4; D unclear. The CDR3 spans 13 residues. Between the trimmed V and J ends, which lost 2 bases and 13 bases, there was a span of 15 bases. CDR1 LGHDT and CDR2 YNNKEL come from the germline V gene (reference sequence). As DNA, the CDR3 is TGTGCCAGCAGCCAAAGCGTAGGCGCCGCCCAGTACTTC. Its translation is CASSQSVGAAQYF.

The genes are TRBV9 and TRBJ1-2; TRBD1 might be the D (5 bases). The CDR3 totals 15 residues. Germline assignment: CDR1 SGDLS and CDR2 YYNGEE. The germline V and J ends were trimmed by 4 bases and 4 bases, with 17 bases remaining between them. The CDR3 sequence: CASSTRGGDPYGYTF. CDR3 nucleotide sequence: TGTGCCAGCAGCACCCGTGGAGGGGATCCCTATGGCTACACCTTC.

This chain connects TRBV7-9 to TRBJ2-2; D is undetermined. Trimming left V 5 bases short and J 7 bases short, with 8 bases between. The CDR3 is made up of 12 amino acids. Germline assignment: CDR1 SEHNR and CDR2 FQNEAQ (reference sequence). CDR3 DNA: TGTGCCAGCAGCACGAGCGTCGGGGAGCTGTTTTTT. As protein: CASSTSVGELFF.

V usage is TRBV5-1 and J usage is TRBJ1-2; D gene ambiguous. The V end was cut by 1 base, the J end by 1 base, with 5 bases between. Germline CDR1 and CDR2: SGHRS and YFSETQ. The CDR3 is 13 amino acids. The CDR3 region is CASSLSGNYGYTF. The CDR3 DNA follows: TGCGCCAGCAGCTTGTCGGGTAACTATGGCTACACCTTC.

The J gene is TRBJ1-6, the V gene TRBV6-5; D might be TRBD1 (6 bases). The CDR3 spans 15 residues. Trimming cost V 7 bases and J 5 bases, with 15 bases left between them. CDR1 is MNHEY and CDR2 is SVGAGI in the germline V gene. CDR3 coding DNA: TGTGCCAGCACCGGACAGTTCAGAAATAATTCACCCCTCCACTTT. Its protein is CASTGQFRNNSPLHF.

The rearrangement links TRBV7-9 to TRBJ2-2; D perhaps matches TRBD2 (5 bases). This CDR3 has 14 amino acids. Germline V CDR1 and CDR2: SEHNR, FQNEAQ (reference sequence). Between the trimmed V and J ends, which lost 2 bases and 7 bases, there was a span of 11 bases. CDR3: CASSLTPGSGELFF. The CDR3 region has the DNA TGTGCCAGCAGCTTAACCCCGGGGAGCGGGGAGCTGTTTTTT.

The J gene is TRBJ1-1, the V gene TRBV9; 7 bases match TRBD1. The CDR3 spans 15 residues. Germline V gene data show CDR1 as SGDLS and CDR2 as YYNGEE. V was pared by 3 bases and J by 5 bases, with 10 bases of the junction left unmatched. In DNA form, the CDR3 reads TGTGCCAGCAGCGCCCGTGAGGGGGCGGGGACTGAAGCTTTCTTT. Translation gives CASSAREGAGTEAFF.

The chain uses TRBV7-2 and TRBJ2-3, with 7 bases lining up with TRBD2. Per the germline V gene, CDR1 is SGHTA and CDR2 is FQGNSA. This CDR3 spans 17 amino acids. V trimming: 5 bases; J trimming: 1 base; junction bases outside the gene matches: 12. The CDR3, as DNA: TGTGCCAGCAGCGACCGGGACTACTCGCCCGGCACAGATACGCAGTATTTT. It specifies CASSDRDYSPGTDTQYF.

The gene calls are TRBV9 and TRBJ2-5, with D tentatively TRBD1 (5 bases). Germline V gives CDR1 SGDLS, CDR2 YYNGEE. Trimming shortened V by 0 bases and J by 3 bases, and 12 bases separated the two germline ends. The length of the CDR3 is 15 residues. The DNA for the CDR3 is TGTGCCAGCAGCGTAGCTTGGACATCTGAAGAGACCCAGTACTTC. Its protein product is CASSVAWTSEETQYF.